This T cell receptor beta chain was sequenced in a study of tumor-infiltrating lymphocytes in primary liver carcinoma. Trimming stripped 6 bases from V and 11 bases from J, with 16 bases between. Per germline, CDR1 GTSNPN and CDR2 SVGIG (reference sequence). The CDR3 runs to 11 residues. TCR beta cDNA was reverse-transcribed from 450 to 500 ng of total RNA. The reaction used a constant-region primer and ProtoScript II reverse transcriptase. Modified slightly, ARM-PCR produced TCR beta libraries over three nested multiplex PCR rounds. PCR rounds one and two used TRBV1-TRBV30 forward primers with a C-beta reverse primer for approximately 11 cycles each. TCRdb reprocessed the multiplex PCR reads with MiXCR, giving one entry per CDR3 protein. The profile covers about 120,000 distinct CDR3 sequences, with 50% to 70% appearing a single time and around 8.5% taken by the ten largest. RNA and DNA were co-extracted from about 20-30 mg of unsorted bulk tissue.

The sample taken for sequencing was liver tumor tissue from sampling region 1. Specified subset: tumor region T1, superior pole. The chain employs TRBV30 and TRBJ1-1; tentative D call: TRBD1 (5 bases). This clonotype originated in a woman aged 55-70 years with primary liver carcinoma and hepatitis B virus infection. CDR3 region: CACHGGRNAFF. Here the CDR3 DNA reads TGTGCCTGCCATGGGGGTAGGAATGCTTTCTTT.